These T cell receptor beta chains were read from a single sample in a study of cytomegalovirus exposure and HLA in healthy donors. Libraries were prepared by immunoSEQ multiplex PCR; TCRdb keeps only in-frame clonotypes and omits some of them. The sample consists of about 170,000 clones, approximately 75% of them appearing once. Sequenced: PBMCs. These TCRs come from a girl under 18 in good health and CMV-seronegative. The CDR3 runs from the conserved cysteine through the conserved F or W. D genes are given only for firm matches. Size is stated for part of the rows, as once, few or many counts, or as a class when the clone is expanded.

cdr3_nt: TGTGCCACCAGCAGAGATCGGGGCGGGGGACCCACAGATACGCAGTATTTT
cdr3_aa: CATSRDRGGGPTDTQYF
d_call: TRBD2
j_call: TRBJ2-3
clone_size: few
v_call: TRBV15

cdr3_nt: TGTGCCAGTAGTGACGGGACAGGGGTCTCCTACAATGAGCAGTTCTTC
cdr3_aa: CASSDGTGVSYNEQFF
d_call: TRBD1
j_call: TRBJ2-1
clone_size: .
v_call: TRBV19

cdr3_nt: TGTGCCAGCAGCGTGGGGACAGCAAATCAGCCCCAGCATTTT
cdr3_aa: CASSVGTANQPQHF
d_call: TRBD1
j_call: TRBJ1-5
clone_size: .
v_call: TRBV7-2

cdr3_nt: TGCAGTGCTAGAGACAGGGATGGCTACACCTTC
cdr3_aa: CSARDRDGYTF
d_call: .
j_call: TRBJ1-2
clone_size: .
v_call: TRBV20-1

cdr3_nt: TGTGCCAGCAGCTCCTCGAACAGGGAAGACACTGAAGCTTTCTTT
cdr3_aa: CASSSSNREDTEAFF
d_call: .
j_call: TRBJ1-1
clone_size: .
v_call: TRBV7-9

cdr3_nt: TGCGCCAGCAGCTTGGGACAGGGCAGCAACGAGCAGTACTTC
cdr3_aa: CASSLGQGSNEQYF
d_call: TRBD1
j_call: TRBJ2-7
clone_size: few
v_call: TRBV5-1

cdr3_nt: TGTGCCAGCTCACCCGCTAGCTCCTACAATGAGCAGTTCTTC
cdr3_aa: CASSPASSYNEQFF
d_call: .
j_call: TRBJ2-1
clone_size: .
v_call: TRBV18

cdr3_nt: TGTGCCAGCAGTGACGACAGCTCTGGGGCCAACGTCCTGACTTTC
cdr3_aa: CASSDDSSGANVLTF
d_call: .
j_call: TRBJ2-6
clone_size: large
v_call: TRBV6-4

cdr3_nt: TGTGCCAGCAGTGACAGGGTTACCGCTGAAGCTTTCTTT
cdr3_aa: CASSDRVTAEAFF
d_call: TRBD1
j_call: TRBJ1-1
clone_size: .
v_call: TRBV6-5

cdr3_nt: TGTGCCTGGAGTGTACAGGGATTCCTAAACCCCTTCGCTGGCTACACCTTC
cdr3_aa: CAWSVQGFLNPFAGYTF
d_call: .
j_call: TRBJ1-2
clone_size: .
v_call: TRBV30

cdr3_nt: TGCGCCAGCAGCACCGGACTAGCGGGGGAGCAGTACTTC
cdr3_aa: CASSTGLAGEQYF
d_call: TRBD2
j_call: TRBJ2-7
clone_size: .
v_call: TRBV5-1

cdr3_nt: TGTGCCAGCAGCTTTAGGGGGACGGGGAACTACGAGCAGTACTTC
cdr3_aa: CASSFRGTGNYEQYF
d_call: .
j_call: TRBJ2-7
clone_size: .
v_call: TRBV5-6

cdr3_nt: TGTGCCAGCAGCGTCATAAGAGAGGATACCGGGGAGCTGTTTTTT
cdr3_aa: CASSVIREDTGELFF
d_call: .
j_call: TRBJ2-2
clone_size: .
v_call: TRBV9

cdr3_nt: TGTGCCAGCAGTCCATTTACTTCACAGGGGCATGAGCAGTTCTTC
cdr3_aa: CASSPFTSQGHEQFF
d_call: .
j_call: TRBJ2-1
clone_size: few
v_call: TRBV21-1

cdr3_nt: TGTGCCAGCAGTTACTCGTCACCTCGGGTTTCCTACGAGCAGTACTTC
cdr3_aa: CASSYSSPRVSYEQYF
d_call: .
j_call: TRBJ2-7
clone_size: few
v_call: TRBV6-5

cdr3_nt: TGTGCAAGTCGCTTAACTAGCGGAGTCCAAGAGACCCAGTACTTC
cdr3_aa: CASRLTSGVQETQYF
d_call: .
j_call: TRBJ2-5
clone_size: .
v_call: TRBV12-2

cdr3_nt: TGTGCCAGCAGGGTCCACACAGGAGGGCAAGCTTTCTTT
cdr3_aa: CASRVHTGGQAFF
d_call: .
j_call: TRBJ1-1
clone_size: once
v_call: TRBV6-4

cdr3_nt: TGTGCCAGCAGCCTGAGCGGGGAGGTCTACGAGCAGTACTTC
cdr3_aa: CASSLSGEVYEQYF
d_call: TRBD2
j_call: TRBJ2-7
clone_size: .
v_call: TRBV9

cdr3_nt: TGTGCCAGCAGTGATTCGACGGGGGGAAATTCACCCCTCCACTTT
cdr3_aa: CASSDSTGGNSPLHF
d_call: .
j_call: TRBJ1-6
clone_size: .
v_call: TRBV2